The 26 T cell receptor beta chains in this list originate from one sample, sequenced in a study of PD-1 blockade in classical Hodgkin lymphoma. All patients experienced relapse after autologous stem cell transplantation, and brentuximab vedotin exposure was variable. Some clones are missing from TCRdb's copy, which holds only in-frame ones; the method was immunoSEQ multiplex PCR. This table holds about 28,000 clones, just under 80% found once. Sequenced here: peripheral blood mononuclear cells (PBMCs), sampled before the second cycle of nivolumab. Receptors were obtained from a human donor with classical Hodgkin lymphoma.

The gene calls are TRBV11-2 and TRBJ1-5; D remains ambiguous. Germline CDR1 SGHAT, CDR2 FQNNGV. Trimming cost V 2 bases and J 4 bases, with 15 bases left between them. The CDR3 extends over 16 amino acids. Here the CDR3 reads CASSLTPGNPNQPQHF. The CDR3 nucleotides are TGTGCCAGCAGCTTAACACCAGGTAATCCTAATCAGCCCCAGCATTTT.

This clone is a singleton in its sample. The CDR3 loop is CASRMTGFYEQYF. The DNA for the CDR3 is TGTGCCAGCAGGATGACAGGGTTCTACGAGCAGTACTTC. The chain recombines TRBV2 with TRBJ2-5; 7 nucleotides align to TRBD1. The DNA matches TRBJ2-7 better at its end, which makes the J call doubtful. This CDR3 has 13 amino acids. Looked up from germline, CDR1 is SNHLY and CDR2 is FYNNEI.

CDR3 sequence reads: CASIASRASNQPQHF. The CDR3 DNA reads as TGTGCCAGTATCGCCTCGAGGGCTAGCAATCAGCCCCAGCATTTT. The genes are TRBV19 and TRBJ1-5; D is uncertain. Deletions cut 7 bases from V and 0 bases from J, with 13 bases between. The germline V gene has CDR1 LNHDA and CDR2 SQIVND (reference sequence). The CDR3 is 15 residues long.

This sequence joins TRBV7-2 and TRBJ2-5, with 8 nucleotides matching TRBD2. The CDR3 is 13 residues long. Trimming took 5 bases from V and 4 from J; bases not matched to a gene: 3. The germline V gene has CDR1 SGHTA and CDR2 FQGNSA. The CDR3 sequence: CASSQRGLETQYF. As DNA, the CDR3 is TGTGCCAGCAGCCAGCGGGGGTTAGAGACCCAGTACTTC.

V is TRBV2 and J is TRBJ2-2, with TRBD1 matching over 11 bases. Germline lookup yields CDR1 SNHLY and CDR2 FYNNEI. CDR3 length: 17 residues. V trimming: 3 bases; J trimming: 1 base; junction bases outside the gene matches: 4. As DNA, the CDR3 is TGTGCCAGCAGTGAGGACAGGGGGCGGATGAACACCGGGGAGCTGTTTTTT. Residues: CASSEDRGRMNTGELFF. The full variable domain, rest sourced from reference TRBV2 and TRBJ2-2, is EPEVTQTPSHQVTQMGQEVILRCVPISNHLYFYWYRQILGQKVEFLVSFYNNEISEKSEIFDDQFSVERPDGSNFTLKIRSTKLEDSAMYFCASSEDRGRMNTGELFFGEGSRLTVL.

CDR3 protein: CASTPGQVTDTQYF. CDR3 nucleotide sequence: TGTGCCAGCACTCCGGGACAGGTCACAGATACGCAGTATTTT. V usage is TRBV6-5 and J usage is TRBJ2-3, with 8 bases fitting TRBD1. The CDR3 has 14 residues. Trimming removed 7 bases from V and 2 bases from J; junction bases left unmatched: 5. Germline V gives CDR1 MNHEY, CDR2 SVGAGI.

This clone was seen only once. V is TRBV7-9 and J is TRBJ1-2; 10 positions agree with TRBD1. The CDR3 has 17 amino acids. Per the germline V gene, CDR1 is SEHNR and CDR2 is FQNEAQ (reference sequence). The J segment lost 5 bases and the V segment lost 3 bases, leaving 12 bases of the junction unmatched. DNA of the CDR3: TGTGCCAGCAGCTTCGGTGGGACAGGGGCCAATCTTTATGGCTACACCTTC. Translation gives CASSFGGTGANLYGYTF.

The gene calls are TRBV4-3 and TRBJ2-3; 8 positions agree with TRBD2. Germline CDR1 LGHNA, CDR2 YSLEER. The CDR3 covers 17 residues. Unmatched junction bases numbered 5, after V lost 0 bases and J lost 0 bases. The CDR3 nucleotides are TGCGCCAGCAGCCAAGATCCAGCGGGGGCCAGCACAGATACGCAGTATTTT. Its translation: CASSQDPAGASTDTQYF.

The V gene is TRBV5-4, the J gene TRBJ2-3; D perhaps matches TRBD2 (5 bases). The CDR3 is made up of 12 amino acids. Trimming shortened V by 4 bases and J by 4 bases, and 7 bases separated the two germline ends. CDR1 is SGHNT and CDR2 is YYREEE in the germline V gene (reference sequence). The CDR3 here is CASSLLADTQYF. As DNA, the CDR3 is TGTGCCAGCAGCCTACTAGCAGATACGCAGTATTTT.

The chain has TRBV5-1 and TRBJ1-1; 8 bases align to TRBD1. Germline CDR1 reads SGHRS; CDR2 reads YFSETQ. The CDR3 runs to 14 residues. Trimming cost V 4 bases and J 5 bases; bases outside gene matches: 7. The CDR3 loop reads CASSRSGTGTEAFF. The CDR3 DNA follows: TGCGCCAGCAGCCGTTCCGGGACAGGAACTGAAGCTTTCTTT.

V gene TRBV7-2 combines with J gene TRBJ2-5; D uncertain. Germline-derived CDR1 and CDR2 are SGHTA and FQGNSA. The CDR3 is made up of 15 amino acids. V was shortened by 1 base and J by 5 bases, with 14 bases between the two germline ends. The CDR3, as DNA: TGTGCCAGCAGCTTAGGACTGTCCTGGGCTGAGACCCAGTACTTC. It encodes CASSLGLSWAETQYF. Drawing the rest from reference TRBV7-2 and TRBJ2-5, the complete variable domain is GAGVSQSPSNKVTEKGKDVELRCDPISGHTALYWYRQSLGQGLEFLIYFQGNSAPDKSGLPSDRFSAERTGGSVSTLTIQRTQQEDSAVYLCASSLGLSWAETQYFGPGTRLLVL.

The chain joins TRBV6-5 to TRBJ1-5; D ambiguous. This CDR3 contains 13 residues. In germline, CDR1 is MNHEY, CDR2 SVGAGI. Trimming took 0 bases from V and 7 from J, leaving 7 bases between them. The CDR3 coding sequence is TGTGCCAGCAGTTACTCGATCTCGCAGCCCCAGCATTTT. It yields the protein CASSYSISQPQHF.

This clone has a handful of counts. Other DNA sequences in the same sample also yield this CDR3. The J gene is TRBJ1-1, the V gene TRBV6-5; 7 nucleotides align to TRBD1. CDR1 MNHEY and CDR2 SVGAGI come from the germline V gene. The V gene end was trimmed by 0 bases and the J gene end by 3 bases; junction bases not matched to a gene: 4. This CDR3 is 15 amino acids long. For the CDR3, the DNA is TGTGCCAGCAGTTACTCGAAAACAGGGGACACTGAAGCTTTCTTT. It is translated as CASSYSKTGDTEAFF.

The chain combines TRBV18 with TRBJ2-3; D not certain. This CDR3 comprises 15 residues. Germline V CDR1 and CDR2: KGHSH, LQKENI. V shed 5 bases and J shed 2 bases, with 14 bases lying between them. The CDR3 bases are TGTGCCAGCTCAGTTAGTGTTCTGGACACAGATACGCAGTATTTT. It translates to CASSVSVLDTDTQYF.

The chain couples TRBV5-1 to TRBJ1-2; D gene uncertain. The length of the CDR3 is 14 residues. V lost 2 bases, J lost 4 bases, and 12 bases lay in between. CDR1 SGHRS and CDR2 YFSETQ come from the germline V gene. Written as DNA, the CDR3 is TGCGCCAGCAGCTTTGGGGAGAGGGCCTATGGCTACACCTTC. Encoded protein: CASSFGERAYGYTF.

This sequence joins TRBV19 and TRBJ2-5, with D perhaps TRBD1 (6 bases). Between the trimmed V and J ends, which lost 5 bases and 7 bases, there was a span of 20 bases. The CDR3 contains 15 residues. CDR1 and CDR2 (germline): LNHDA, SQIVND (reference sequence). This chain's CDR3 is CASSAGRGTKATQYF. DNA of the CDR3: TGTGCCAGTAGTGCAGGCAGGGGTACGAAAGCGACCCAGTACTTC. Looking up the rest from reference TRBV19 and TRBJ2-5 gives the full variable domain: DGGITQSPKYLFRKEGQNVTLSCEQNLNHDAMYWYRQDPGQGLRLIYYSQIVNDFQKGDIAEGYSVSREKKESFPLTVTSAQKNPTAFYLCASSAGRGTKATQYFGPGTRLLVL.

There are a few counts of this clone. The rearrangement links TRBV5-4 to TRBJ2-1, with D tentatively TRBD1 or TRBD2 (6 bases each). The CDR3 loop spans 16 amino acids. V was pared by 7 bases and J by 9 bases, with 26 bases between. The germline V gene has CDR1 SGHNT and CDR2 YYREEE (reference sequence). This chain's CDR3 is CASSWTRGGNVGEQFF. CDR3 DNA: TGTGCCAGCTCCTGGACAAGAGGGGGGAACGTAGGTGAGCAGTTCTTC.

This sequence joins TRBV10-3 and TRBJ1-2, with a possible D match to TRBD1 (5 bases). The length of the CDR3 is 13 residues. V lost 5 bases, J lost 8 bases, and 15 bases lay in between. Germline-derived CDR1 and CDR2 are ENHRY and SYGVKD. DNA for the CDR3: TGTGCCATCAGTCGGGACGGACTTAGAGGCTACACCTTC. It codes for CAISRDGLRGYTF.

The DNA of the CDR3 is TGTGCCAGCAGCGTAGATGGGACTTCGGTGACCCAGTACTTC. This codes for CASSVDGTSVTQYF. V gene TRBV9 combines with J gene TRBJ2-5, with a possible D match to TRBD2 (6 bases). The CDR3 length is 14 residues. CDR1 is SGDLS and CDR2 is YYNGEE in the germline V gene. V dropped 0 bases and J dropped 7 bases, with 13 bases sitting between them.

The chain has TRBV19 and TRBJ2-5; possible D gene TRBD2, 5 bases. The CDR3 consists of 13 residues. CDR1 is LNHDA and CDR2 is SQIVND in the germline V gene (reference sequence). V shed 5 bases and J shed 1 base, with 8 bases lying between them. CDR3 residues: CASSFGVQETQYF. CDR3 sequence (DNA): TGTGCCAGTAGTTTCGGGGTCCAAGAGACCCAGTACTTC.

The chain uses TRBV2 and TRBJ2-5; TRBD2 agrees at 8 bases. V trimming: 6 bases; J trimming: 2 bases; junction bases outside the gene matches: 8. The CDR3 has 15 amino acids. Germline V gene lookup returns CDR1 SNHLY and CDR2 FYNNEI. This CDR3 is CASSARSGGQETQYF. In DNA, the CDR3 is TGTGCCAGCAGCGCCAGGAGCGGGGGACAAGAGACCCAGTACTTC.

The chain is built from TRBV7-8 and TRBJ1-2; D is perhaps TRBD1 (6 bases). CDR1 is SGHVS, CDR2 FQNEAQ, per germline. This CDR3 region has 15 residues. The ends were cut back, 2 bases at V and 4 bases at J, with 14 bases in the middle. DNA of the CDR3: TGTGCCAGCAGCTTATTGGAGGGACAAGCCTATGGCTACACCTTC. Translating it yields CASSLLEGQAYGYTF.

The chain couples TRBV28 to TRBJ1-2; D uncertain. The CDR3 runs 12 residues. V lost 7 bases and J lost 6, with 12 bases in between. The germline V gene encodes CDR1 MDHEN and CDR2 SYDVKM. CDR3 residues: CASTKQANGYTF. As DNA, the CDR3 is TGTGCCAGCACCAAGCAGGCAAATGGCTACACCTTC.

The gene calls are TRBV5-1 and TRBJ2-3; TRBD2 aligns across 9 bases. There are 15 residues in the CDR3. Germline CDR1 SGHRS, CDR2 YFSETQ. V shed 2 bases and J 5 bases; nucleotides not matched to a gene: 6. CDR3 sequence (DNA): TGCGCCAGCAGCTTTCGCGGGGGGGCAGGAGATACGCAGTATTTT. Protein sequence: CASSFRGGAGDTQYF.

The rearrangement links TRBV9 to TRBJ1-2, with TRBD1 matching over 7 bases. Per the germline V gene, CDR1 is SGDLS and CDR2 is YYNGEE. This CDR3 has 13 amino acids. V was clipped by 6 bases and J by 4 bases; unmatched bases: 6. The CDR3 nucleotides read TGTGCCAGCAATACCGGGACAGCCTATGGCTACACCTTC. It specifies CASNTGTAYGYTF.

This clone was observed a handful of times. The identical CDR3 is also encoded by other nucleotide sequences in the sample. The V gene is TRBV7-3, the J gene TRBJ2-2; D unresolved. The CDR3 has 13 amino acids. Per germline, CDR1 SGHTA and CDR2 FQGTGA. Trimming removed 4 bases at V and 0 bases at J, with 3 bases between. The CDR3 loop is CASSSPNTGELFF. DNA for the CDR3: TGTGCCAGCAGCTCCCCGAACACCGGGGAGCTGTTTTTT.